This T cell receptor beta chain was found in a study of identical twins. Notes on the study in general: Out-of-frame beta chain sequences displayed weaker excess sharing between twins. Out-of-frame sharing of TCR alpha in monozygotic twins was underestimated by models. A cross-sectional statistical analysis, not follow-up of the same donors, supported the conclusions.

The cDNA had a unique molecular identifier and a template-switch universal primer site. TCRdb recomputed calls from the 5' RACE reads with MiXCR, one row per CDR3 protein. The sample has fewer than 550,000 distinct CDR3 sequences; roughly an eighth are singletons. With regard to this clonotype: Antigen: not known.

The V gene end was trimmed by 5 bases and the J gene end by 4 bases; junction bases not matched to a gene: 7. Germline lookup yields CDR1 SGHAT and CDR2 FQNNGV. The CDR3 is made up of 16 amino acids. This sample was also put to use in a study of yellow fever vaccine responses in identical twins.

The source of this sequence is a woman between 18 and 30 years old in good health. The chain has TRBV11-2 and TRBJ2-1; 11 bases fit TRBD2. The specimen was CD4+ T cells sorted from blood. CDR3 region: CASSPTSGTYYNEQFF. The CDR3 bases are TGTGCCAGCAGCCCGACTAGCGGGACCTATTACAATGAGCAGTTCTTC.